These T cell receptor beta chains were read from a single sample in a study of blood T cell repertoires in COVID-19. Generated by immunoSEQ multiplex PCR, the TCRdb table keeps only in-frame clones and is missing some. The sample holds 310,000 or so clones, 85% to 90% seen once. The specimen was peripheral blood. All receptors come from a woman in her twenties or thirties with COVID-19, enrolled during active disease. Both conserved end residues are part of each CDR3. A row's size may be missing; if present it is once, few, many or a size class.

V gene: TRBV24-1; clone size: NA; CDR3 protein: CATSDLGSNEQYF
V gene: TRBV2; clone size: NA; CDR3 protein: CASILEAASRREQFF
V gene: TRBV18; clone size: NA; CDR3 protein: CASSPGTGGRQPQHF
V gene: TRBV19; clone size: NA; CDR3 protein: CASRGTGSIQPQHF
V gene: TRBV7-8; clone size: NA; CDR3 protein: CASSRDGANEKLFF
V gene: TRBV4-1; clone size: NA; CDR3 protein: CASSQIQGPYEQYF
V gene: TRBV4-1; clone size: NA; CDR3 protein: CASSLGQGVGAEAFF
V gene: TRBV27; clone size: NA; CDR3 protein: CASSFYRGNYEQYF
V gene: TRBV4-1; clone size: NA; CDR3 protein: CASSQARDSFYEQYF
V gene: TRBV11-3; clone size: NA; CDR3 protein: CASSSGTGPWIEQYF
V gene: TRBV18; clone size: once; CDR3 protein: CASSPRLGTLGEAFF
V gene: TRBV7-2; clone size: NA; CDR3 protein: CASSFGQLSNQPQHF
V gene: TRBV6-1; clone size: NA; CDR3 protein: CASSDDRGGSPLHF
V gene: TRBV7-9; clone size: few; CDR3 protein: CASSTGQGASYGYTF
V gene: TRBV11-2; clone size: NA; CDR3 protein: CASSDFRTGELFF
V gene: TRBV19; clone size: NA; CDR3 protein: CASIRGFGEAFF
V gene: TRBV6-6; clone size: NA; CDR3 protein: CASSYSLAGGVETQYF
V gene: TRBV9; clone size: NA; CDR3 protein: CASSVRGSSGANVLTF
V gene: TRBV6-5; clone size: NA; CDR3 protein: CASSYTRQGWYGYTF
V gene: TRBV6-5; clone size: NA; CDR3 protein: CASSYLQGRSNTEAFF
V gene: TRBV19; clone size: NA; CDR3 protein: CASNPWGRGPNQPQHF
V gene: TRBV7-8; clone size: NA; CDR3 protein: CASSPIWDRDQPQHF
V gene: TRBV5-1; clone size: once; CDR3 protein: CASSFSGSMNEQFF
V gene: TRBV24-1; clone size: NA; CDR3 protein: CATSERGRGNTGELFF
V gene: TRBV4-3; clone size: NA; CDR3 protein: CASSQSAFGTGTYEQYF
V gene: TRBV6-2/TRBV6-3; clone size: few; CDR3 protein: CASSQSGRDTDTQYF
V gene: TRBV9; clone size: NA; CDR3 protein: CASSVPTSGYNEQFF
V gene: TRBV6-2/TRBV6-3; clone size: NA; CDR3 protein: CASSYSKVRSSGAYEQYF
V gene: TRBV4-1; clone size: NA; CDR3 protein: CASSQVPDRVNHEQYF
V gene: TRBV6-5; clone size: NA; CDR3 protein: CASSHRHLSTDTQYF
V gene: TRBV2; clone size: NA; CDR3 protein: CASSETGEGELFF
V gene: TRBV4-3; clone size: NA; CDR3 protein: CASSQDFRTGGGEQYF
V gene: TRBV25-1; clone size: NA; CDR3 protein: CASSPRRANTGELFF
V gene: TRBV7-9; clone size: few; CDR3 protein: CASSPARGFMSYEQYF
V gene: TRBV7-3; clone size: NA; CDR3 protein: CASSLRLGTEAFF
V gene: TRBV28; clone size: NA; CDR3 protein: CASSLGLRGPQHF
V gene: TRBV6-5; clone size: NA; CDR3 protein: CASSIQGFGEKLFF
V gene: TRBV11-2; clone size: NA; CDR3 protein: CASNPPLRHYEQYF
V gene: TRBV20-1; clone size: few; CDR3 protein: CSAIPNSPLHF
V gene: TRBV4-1; clone size: NA; CDR3 protein: CASSQGTGTFYEQYF
V gene: TRBV2; clone size: NA; CDR3 protein: CASSGLAGGETQYF
V gene: TRBV5-4; clone size: few; CDR3 protein: CASSHPGTSPNEQYF
V gene: TRBV29-1; clone size: few; CDR3 protein: CSSIQGTEAFF
V gene: TRBV30; clone size: NA; CDR3 protein: CAWGAHRGGYTF
V gene: TRBV10-3; clone size: NA; CDR3 protein: CAISGLAGVNEQFF
V gene: TRBV7-9; clone size: NA; CDR3 protein: CASSLSPARTDYGYTF
V gene: TRBV14; clone size: NA; CDR3 protein: CASSQAGSHTEAFF
V gene: TRBV3-1/TRBV3-2; clone size: NA; CDR3 protein: CASSHATGAKNIQYF
V gene: TRBV5-1; clone size: NA; CDR3 protein: CASSLGDSGYGYTF
V gene: TRBV3-1/TRBV3-2; clone size: NA; CDR3 protein: CASSPTSGSPNEQFF
V gene: TRBV6-6; clone size: once; CDR3 protein: CASSYSSQGAPDTQYF
V gene: TRBV28; clone size: few; CDR3 protein: CASSDDRGVGKLFF
V gene: TRBV5-4; clone size: few; CDR3 protein: CASSLSQGYEQYF
V gene: TRBV15; clone size: NA; CDR3 protein: CATSTSQALRLGNQPQHF
V gene: TRBV3-1/TRBV3-2; clone size: NA; CDR3 protein: CASSLAASRYEQYF
V gene: TRBV10-3; clone size: NA; CDR3 protein: CAMTSGPTYEQYF
V gene: TRBV9; clone size: NA; CDR3 protein: CASSVGWGASGILYNEQFF